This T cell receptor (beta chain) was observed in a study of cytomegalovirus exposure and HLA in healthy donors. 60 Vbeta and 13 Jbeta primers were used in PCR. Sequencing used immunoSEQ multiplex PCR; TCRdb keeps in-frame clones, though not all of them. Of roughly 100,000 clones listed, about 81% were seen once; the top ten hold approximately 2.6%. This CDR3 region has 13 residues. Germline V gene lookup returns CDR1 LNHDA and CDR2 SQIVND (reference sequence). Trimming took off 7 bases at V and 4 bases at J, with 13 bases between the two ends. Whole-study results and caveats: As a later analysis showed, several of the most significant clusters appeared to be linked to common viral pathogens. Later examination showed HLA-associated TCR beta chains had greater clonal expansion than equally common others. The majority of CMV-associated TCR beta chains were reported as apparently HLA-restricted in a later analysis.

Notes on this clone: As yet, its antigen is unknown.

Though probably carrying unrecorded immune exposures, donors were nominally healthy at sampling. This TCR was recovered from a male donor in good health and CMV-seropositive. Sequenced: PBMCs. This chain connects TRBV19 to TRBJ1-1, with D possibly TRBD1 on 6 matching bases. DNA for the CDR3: TGTGCCAGTACTCGAGGGGGTCCCACTGAAGCTTTCTTT. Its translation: CASTRGGPTEAFF.